This paragraph reports one TCR beta chain. From germline, CDR1 is SGDLS and CDR2 YYNGEE. V dropped 0 bases and J dropped 3 bases, with 10 bases sitting between them. This CDR3 spans 14 amino acids. Assay execution took place at the deep level. Per the original data handling: In the immunoSEQ data, sequences were junction-only and lacked quality scores, so filtering differed. Profiled with immunoSEQ multiplex PCR; TCRdb holds only in-frame clones, not every one. V and J calls and clone size follow that table, whereas D and trimming were derived from the DNA. The data contain hundreds of thousands of clones, about 98% of them singletons. CD8 cells regarded as naive lacked CD45RO, were positively chosen for CCR7, and omitted terminally differentiated effector memory CD45RA+ cells. Donation came from healthy HIV-negative adults that had no recent acute infections or vaccinations. The data are from a study of shared clonotypes between healthy human individuals. The wider study: Each donor had three CD4 naive, three CD4 memory, two CD8 naive and one CD8 memory plate.

The sequenced material came from naive CD8+ T cells sorted from blood. This sequence originates from a man aged 25 to 40 in good health. The chain joins TRBV9 to TRBJ2-7; D unclear. Here the CDR3 reads CASSVEDGRYEQYF. The CDR3 DNA sequence: TGTGCCAGCAGCGTAGAAGACGGGCGCTACGAGCAGTACTTC.